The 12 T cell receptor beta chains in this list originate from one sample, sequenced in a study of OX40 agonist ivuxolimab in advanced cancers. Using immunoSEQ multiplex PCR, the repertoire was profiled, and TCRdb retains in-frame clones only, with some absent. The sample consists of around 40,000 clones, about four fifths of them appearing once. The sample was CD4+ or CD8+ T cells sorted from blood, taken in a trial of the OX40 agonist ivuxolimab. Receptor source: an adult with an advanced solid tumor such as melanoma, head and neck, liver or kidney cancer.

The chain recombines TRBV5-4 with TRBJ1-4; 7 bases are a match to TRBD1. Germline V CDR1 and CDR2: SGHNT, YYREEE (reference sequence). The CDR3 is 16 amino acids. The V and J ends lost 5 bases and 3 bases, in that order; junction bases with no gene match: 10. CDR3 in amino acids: CASRVDREHANEKLFF. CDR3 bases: TGTGCCAGCAGGGTCGACAGGGAGCACGCTAATGAAAAACTGTTTTTT.

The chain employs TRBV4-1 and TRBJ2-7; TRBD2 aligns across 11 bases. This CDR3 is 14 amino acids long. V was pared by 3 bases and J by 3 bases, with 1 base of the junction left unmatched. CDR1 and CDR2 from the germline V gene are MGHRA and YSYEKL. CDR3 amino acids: CASSHGTSGYEQYF. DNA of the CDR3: TGCGCCAGCAGCCACGGGACTAGCGGCTACGAGCAGTACTTC.

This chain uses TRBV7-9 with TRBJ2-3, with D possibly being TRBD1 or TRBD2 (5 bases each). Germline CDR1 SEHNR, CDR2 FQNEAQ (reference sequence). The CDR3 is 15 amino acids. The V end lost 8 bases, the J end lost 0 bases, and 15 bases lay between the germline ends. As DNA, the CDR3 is TGTGCCAGCTTATTGCCGGGACCAAGCACAGATACGCAGTATTTT. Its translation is CASLLPGPSTDTQYF.

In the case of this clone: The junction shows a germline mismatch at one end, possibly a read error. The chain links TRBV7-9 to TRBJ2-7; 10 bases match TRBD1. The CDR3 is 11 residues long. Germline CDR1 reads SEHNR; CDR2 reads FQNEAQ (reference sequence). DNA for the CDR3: TGTGCCAGCAGCTTAGGGACAGGGGGGAACTTC. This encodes CASSLGTGGNF.

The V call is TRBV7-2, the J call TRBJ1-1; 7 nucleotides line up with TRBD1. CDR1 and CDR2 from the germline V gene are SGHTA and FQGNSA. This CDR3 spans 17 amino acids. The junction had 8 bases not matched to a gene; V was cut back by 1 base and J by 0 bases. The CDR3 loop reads CASSLEGTASMNTEAFF. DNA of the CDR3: TGTGCCAGCAGCTTAGAAGGGACAGCGTCAATGAACACTGAAGCTTTCTTT.

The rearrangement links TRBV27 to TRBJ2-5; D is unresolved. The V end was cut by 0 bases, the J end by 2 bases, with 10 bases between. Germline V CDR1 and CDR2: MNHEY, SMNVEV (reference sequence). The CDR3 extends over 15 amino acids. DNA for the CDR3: TGTGCCAGCAGTTTATCGCCCGCCCGACAAGAGACCCAGTACTTC. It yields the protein CASSLSPARQETQYF.

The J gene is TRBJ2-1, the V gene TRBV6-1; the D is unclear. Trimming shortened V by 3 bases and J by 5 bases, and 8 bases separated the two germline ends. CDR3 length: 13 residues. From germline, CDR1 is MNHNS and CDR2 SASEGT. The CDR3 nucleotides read TGTGCCAGCAGTGACGAGGCTCACAATGAGCAGTTCTTC. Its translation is CASSDEAHNEQFF.

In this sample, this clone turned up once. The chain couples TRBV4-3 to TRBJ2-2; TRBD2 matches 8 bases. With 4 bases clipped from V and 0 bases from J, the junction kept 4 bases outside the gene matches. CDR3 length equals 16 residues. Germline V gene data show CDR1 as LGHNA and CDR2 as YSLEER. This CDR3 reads CASSLQRGSNTGELFF. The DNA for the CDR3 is TGCGCCAGCAGCCTCCAGCGGGGGTCGAACACCGGGGAGCTGTTTTTT.

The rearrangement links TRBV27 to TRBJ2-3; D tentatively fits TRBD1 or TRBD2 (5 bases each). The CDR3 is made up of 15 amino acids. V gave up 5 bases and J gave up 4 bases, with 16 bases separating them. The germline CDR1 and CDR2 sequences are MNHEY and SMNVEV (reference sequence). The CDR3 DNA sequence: TGTGCCAGCAGTAAGGGGTTCGGACTGTCAGATACGCAGTATTTT. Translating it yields CASSKGFGLSDTQYF.

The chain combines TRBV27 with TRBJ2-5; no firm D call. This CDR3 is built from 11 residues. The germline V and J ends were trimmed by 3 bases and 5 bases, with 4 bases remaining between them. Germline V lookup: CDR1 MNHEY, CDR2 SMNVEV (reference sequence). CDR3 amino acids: CASSFRETQYF. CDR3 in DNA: TGTGCCAGCAGTTTCCGGGAGACCCAGTACTTC.

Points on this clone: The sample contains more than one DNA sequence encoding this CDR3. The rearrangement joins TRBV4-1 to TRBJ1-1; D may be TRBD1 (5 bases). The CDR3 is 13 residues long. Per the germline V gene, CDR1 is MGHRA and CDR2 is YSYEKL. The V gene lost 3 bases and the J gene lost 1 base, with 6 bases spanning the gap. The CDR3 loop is CASSQGGNTEAFF. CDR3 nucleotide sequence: TGCGCCAGCAGCCAGGGGGGGAACACTGAAGCTTTCTTT.

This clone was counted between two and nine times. DNA for the CDR3: TGTGCCAGCATGACGGACGGTAGCTCCTACAATGAGCAGTTCTTC. Its protein is CASMTDGSSYNEQFF. The chain links TRBV6-1 to TRBJ2-1; D ambiguous. Germline CDR1 reads MNHNS; CDR2 reads SASEGT. This CDR3 has 15 amino acids. The ends were cut back, 7 bases at V and 0 bases at J, with 13 bases in the middle.